Listed here are 21 T cell receptor beta chains from one sample, sequenced in a study of blood T cell repertoires in COVID-19. The repertoire was sequenced with immunoSEQ multiplex PCR; TCRdb's copy has only in-frame clones and lacks some. The table includes fewer than 200,000 clones, about 83% detected once. Sequencing input: peripheral blood. The receptors shown here come from a woman at least 80 years old with COVID-19, enrolled during active disease.

This chain links TRBV21-1 with TRBJ1-2. TRBV21-1 is annotated as a pseudogene. The CDR3 consists of 19 residues. CDR3 protein: CASNVFSNTGNSFNYGYTF. The CDR3 DNA is TGTGCCAGCAACGTCTTTAGCAACACCGGGAACTCATTTAACTATGGCTACACCTTC.

V and J are TRBV11-2 and TRBJ1-4; no clear D gene. Germline V CDR1 and CDR2: SGHAT, FQNNGV. Trimming left V 2 bases short and J 0 bases short, with 10 bases between. The CDR3 sequence is 16 residues long. The CDR3 DNA reads as TGTGCCAGCAGCTTAAGCTTAGTTGCAACTAATGAAAAACTGTTTTTT. Encoded protein: CASSLSLVATNEKLFF.

V and J are TRBV2 and TRBJ1-5; D call uncertain. V lost 6 bases and J 8 bases, leaving 8 bases between the germline ends. Germline V gene data show CDR1 as SNHLY and CDR2 as FYNNEI. The CDR3 is 11 amino acids. The DNA of the CDR3 is TGTGCCAGCAGCGGCGGGGAGCCCCAGCATTTT. The encoded protein is CASSGGEPQHF.

This sequence joins TRBV27 and TRBJ1-6; D is unresolved. Germline V gives CDR1 MNHEY, CDR2 SMNVEV (reference sequence). The V end was cut by 4 bases, the J end by 2 bases, with 6 bases between. The CDR3 covers 14 residues. CDR3 residues: CASSSRTYNSPLHF. The CDR3 DNA follows: TGTGCCAGCAGTTCCAGGACCTATAATTCACCCCTCCACTTT.

This rearrangement joins TRBV18 to TRBJ2-5; TRBD1 matches at 7 bases. The germline V gene has CDR1 KGHSH and CDR2 LQKENI. This CDR3 is 14 amino acids long. The trim removed 4 bases at V and 5 bases at J, leaving 7 bases unmatched. CDR3 in amino acids: CASSHSTGLETQYF. In DNA form, the CDR3 reads TGTGCCAGCTCACACTCGACAGGGCTGGAGACCCAGTACTTC.

The rearrangement uses TRBV18 and TRBJ2-5; weak D call: TRBD1 (6 bases). V lost 2 bases, J lost 0 bases, and 10 bases lay in between. The CDR3 is 15 amino acids. Germline assignment: CDR1 KGHSH and CDR2 LQKENI. The CDR3 is CASSPARGYQETQYF. The CDR3 bases are TGTGCCAGCTCACCAGCAAGGGGGTACCAAGAGACCCAGTACTTC. Full variable domain (outside the CDR3, taken from reference TRBV18 and TRBJ2-5): NAGVMQNPRHLVRRRGQEARLRCSPMKGHSHVYWYRQLPEEGLKFMVYLQKENIIDESGMPKERFSAEFPKEGPSILRIQQVVRGDSAAYFCASSPARGYQETQYFGPGTRLLVL.

J is TRBJ2-7 and V is TRBV11-2; no clear D. This CDR3 comprises 15 residues. V lost 0 bases, J lost 2 bases, and 11 bases lay in between. Per germline, CDR1 SGHAT and CDR2 FQNNGV. CDR3 sequence: CASSLDRLSTYEQYF. CDR3 bases: TGTGCCAGCAGCTTAGACAGATTATCGACCTACGAGCAGTACTTC.

This clone has just one count. This rearrangement joins TRBV11-2 to TRBJ1-4, with D possibly matching TRBD1 (6 bases). Germline CDR1 is SGHAT and CDR2 is FQNNGV. CDR3 size: 14 residues. Trimming took off 5 bases at V and 7 bases at J, with 14 bases between the two ends. CDR3 amino acids: CASSQQGGGEKLFF. The CDR3 DNA follows: TGTGCCAGCAGCCAACAGGGAGGGGGTGAAAAACTGTTTTTT.

The chain employs TRBV7-2 and TRBJ2-7; TRBD2 aligns across 9 bases. The germline V gene encodes CDR1 SGHTA and CDR2 FQGNSA. This CDR3 spans 14 amino acids. Trimming cost V 0 bases and J 6 bases; bases outside gene matches: 3. This CDR3 is CASSLAGTSTEQYF. Here the CDR3 DNA reads TGTGCCAGCAGCTTAGCCGGGACTAGCACCGAGCAGTACTTC.

The genes are TRBV28 and TRBJ2-1; tentatively, D is TRBD2 (6 bases). The CDR3 is 14 amino acids. Germline lookup yields CDR1 MDHEN and CDR2 SYDVKM. Deletions cut 6 bases from V and 10 bases from J, with 19 bases between. The CDR3 nucleotides read TGTGCCAGCAGCCCCCCTACTAGCTCCAAAGAGCAGTTCTTC. It yields the protein CASSPPTSSKEQFF.

A single count supports this clone. The chain has TRBV20-1 and TRBJ2-1; 8 positions match TRBD2. The germline V gene encodes CDR1 DFQATT and CDR2 SNEGSKA (reference sequence). With 3 bases clipped from V and 9 bases from J, the junction kept 10 bases outside the gene matches. The CDR3 length is 14 residues. CDR3 bases: TGCAGTGCTAGTGGTCGGGGGGGATATCGTGAGCAGTTCTTC. Amino acids: CSASGRGGYREQFF.

There are a few counts of this clone. The chain joins TRBV7-9 to TRBJ2-3; D is unclear. The V gene's germline CDR1 is SEHNR and CDR2 FQNEAQ (reference sequence). The CDR3 extends over 12 amino acids. Deletions cut 5 bases from V and 4 bases from J, with 7 bases between. The CDR3 nucleotides read TGTGCCAGCAGCCCCCCGGCAGATACGCAGTATTTT. This gives the protein CASSPPADTQYF.

The V gene is TRBV2, the J gene TRBJ2-2; D gene ambiguous. There are 16 residues in the CDR3. Germline V gives CDR1 SNHLY, CDR2 FYNNEI. Trimming removed 3 bases from V and 2 bases from J, with 13 bases in between. The CDR3 loop is CASSDLGGSNTGELFF. The CDR3, as DNA: TGTGCCAGCAGTGACCTAGGTGGTTCCAACACCGGGGAGCTGTTTTTT. The variable domain in full, completed from reference TRBV2 and TRBJ2-2, reads EPEVTQTPSHQVTQMGQEVILRCVPISNHLYFYWYRQILGQKVEFLVSFYNNEISEKSEIFDDQFSVERPDGSNFTLKIRSTKLEDSAMYFCASSDLGGSNTGELFFGEGSRLTVL.

The rearrangement uses TRBV2 and TRBJ1-1; maybe TRBD1 (5 bases). From germline, CDR1 is SNHLY and CDR2 FYNNEI. The CDR3 has 13 residues. V gave up 5 bases and J gave up 5 bases, with 12 bases separating them. This CDR3 reads CASSSERGTEAFF. The CDR3 DNA reads as TGTGCCAGCAGTTCGGAGCGGGGGACTGAAGCTTTCTTT.

This clone is a singleton in its sample. This chain connects TRBV5-4 to TRBJ2-1; the match to TRBD2 covers 12 bases. The CDR3 has 18 residues. Germline V gene sequence: CDR1 SGHNT, CDR2 YYREEE (reference sequence). Trimming cost V 4 bases and J 0 bases; bases outside gene matches: 8. The chain's CDR3 is CASSPPGLAGSSYNEQFF. DNA of the CDR3: TGTGCCAGCAGCCCCCCGGGACTAGCGGGTAGCTCCTACAATGAGCAGTTCTTC.

This chain connects TRBV19 to TRBJ2-3, with 10 bases aligning to TRBD2. The CDR3 runs 16 residues. The germline gives CDR1 LNHDA, CDR2 SQIVND (reference sequence). The V segment lost 5 bases and the J segment 2 bases; nucleotides outside the gene matches: 7. For the CDR3, the DNA is TGTGCCAGTAGTTCCTTACTAGCGGGGAACACAGATACGCAGTATTTT. As protein: CASSSLLAGNTDTQYF.

V is TRBV7-3 and J is TRBJ2-6, with 8 bases that match TRBD1. With V trimmed by 6 bases and J by 13 bases, 8 bases remained unmatched. Germline V gene data show CDR1 as SGHTA and CDR2 as FQGTGA. This CDR3 spans 13 amino acids. CDR3 nucleotides: TGTGCCAGCAGAGGGACAGGCCATAATGTCCTGACTTTC. It specifies CASRGTGHNVLTF.

The V gene is TRBV6-6, the J gene TRBJ2-5, with D possibly TRBD2 on 6 matching bases. Germline V lookup: CDR1 MNHNY, CDR2 SVGAGI (reference sequence). The CDR3 extends over 14 amino acids. Trimming took off 5 bases at V and 4 bases at J, with 14 bases between the two ends. The CDR3 here is CASSTGLMGETQYF. The DNA for the CDR3 is TGTGCCAGCAGTACGGGACTTATGGGAGAGACCCAGTACTTC.

This chain links TRBV2 with TRBJ1-2, with 9 positions matching TRBD1. J gave up 5 bases and V 5 bases, and 6 bases lay outside the gene matches. The CDR3 extends over 14 amino acids. Germline V gives CDR1 SNHLY, CDR2 FYNNEI. CDR3 DNA sequence: TGTGCCAGCAGTTCACAGGGGGCTGAGTATGGCTACACCTTC. It translates to CASSSQGAEYGYTF.

This clone showed up just once. The chain links TRBV23-1 to TRBJ1-2; TRBD1 might be the D (6 bases). TRBV23-1 is an open reading frame whose function is uncertain. Trimming removed 0 bases from V and 13 bases from J, with 33 bases in between. The length of the CDR3 is 19 residues. This CDR3 is CASSQSSTGCQLNLDLCTF. The CDR3 DNA reads as TGCGCCAGCAGTCAATCTAGCACAGGGTGCCAGCTCAATCTTGACCTCTGCACCTTC.

The sample holds one count of this clone. The rearrangement joins TRBV6-2 or TRBV6-3 to TRBJ2-7; TRBD1 is a possible D gene (6 bases). The CDR3 consists of 12 residues. The ends were cut back, 6 bases at V and 5 bases at J, with 11 bases in the middle. Germline V CDR1 and CDR2: MNHEY, SVGEGT. For the CDR3, the DNA is TGTGCCAGCAGCTATCAGGGGCACGAGCAGTACTTC. Protein product: CASSYQGHEQYF.